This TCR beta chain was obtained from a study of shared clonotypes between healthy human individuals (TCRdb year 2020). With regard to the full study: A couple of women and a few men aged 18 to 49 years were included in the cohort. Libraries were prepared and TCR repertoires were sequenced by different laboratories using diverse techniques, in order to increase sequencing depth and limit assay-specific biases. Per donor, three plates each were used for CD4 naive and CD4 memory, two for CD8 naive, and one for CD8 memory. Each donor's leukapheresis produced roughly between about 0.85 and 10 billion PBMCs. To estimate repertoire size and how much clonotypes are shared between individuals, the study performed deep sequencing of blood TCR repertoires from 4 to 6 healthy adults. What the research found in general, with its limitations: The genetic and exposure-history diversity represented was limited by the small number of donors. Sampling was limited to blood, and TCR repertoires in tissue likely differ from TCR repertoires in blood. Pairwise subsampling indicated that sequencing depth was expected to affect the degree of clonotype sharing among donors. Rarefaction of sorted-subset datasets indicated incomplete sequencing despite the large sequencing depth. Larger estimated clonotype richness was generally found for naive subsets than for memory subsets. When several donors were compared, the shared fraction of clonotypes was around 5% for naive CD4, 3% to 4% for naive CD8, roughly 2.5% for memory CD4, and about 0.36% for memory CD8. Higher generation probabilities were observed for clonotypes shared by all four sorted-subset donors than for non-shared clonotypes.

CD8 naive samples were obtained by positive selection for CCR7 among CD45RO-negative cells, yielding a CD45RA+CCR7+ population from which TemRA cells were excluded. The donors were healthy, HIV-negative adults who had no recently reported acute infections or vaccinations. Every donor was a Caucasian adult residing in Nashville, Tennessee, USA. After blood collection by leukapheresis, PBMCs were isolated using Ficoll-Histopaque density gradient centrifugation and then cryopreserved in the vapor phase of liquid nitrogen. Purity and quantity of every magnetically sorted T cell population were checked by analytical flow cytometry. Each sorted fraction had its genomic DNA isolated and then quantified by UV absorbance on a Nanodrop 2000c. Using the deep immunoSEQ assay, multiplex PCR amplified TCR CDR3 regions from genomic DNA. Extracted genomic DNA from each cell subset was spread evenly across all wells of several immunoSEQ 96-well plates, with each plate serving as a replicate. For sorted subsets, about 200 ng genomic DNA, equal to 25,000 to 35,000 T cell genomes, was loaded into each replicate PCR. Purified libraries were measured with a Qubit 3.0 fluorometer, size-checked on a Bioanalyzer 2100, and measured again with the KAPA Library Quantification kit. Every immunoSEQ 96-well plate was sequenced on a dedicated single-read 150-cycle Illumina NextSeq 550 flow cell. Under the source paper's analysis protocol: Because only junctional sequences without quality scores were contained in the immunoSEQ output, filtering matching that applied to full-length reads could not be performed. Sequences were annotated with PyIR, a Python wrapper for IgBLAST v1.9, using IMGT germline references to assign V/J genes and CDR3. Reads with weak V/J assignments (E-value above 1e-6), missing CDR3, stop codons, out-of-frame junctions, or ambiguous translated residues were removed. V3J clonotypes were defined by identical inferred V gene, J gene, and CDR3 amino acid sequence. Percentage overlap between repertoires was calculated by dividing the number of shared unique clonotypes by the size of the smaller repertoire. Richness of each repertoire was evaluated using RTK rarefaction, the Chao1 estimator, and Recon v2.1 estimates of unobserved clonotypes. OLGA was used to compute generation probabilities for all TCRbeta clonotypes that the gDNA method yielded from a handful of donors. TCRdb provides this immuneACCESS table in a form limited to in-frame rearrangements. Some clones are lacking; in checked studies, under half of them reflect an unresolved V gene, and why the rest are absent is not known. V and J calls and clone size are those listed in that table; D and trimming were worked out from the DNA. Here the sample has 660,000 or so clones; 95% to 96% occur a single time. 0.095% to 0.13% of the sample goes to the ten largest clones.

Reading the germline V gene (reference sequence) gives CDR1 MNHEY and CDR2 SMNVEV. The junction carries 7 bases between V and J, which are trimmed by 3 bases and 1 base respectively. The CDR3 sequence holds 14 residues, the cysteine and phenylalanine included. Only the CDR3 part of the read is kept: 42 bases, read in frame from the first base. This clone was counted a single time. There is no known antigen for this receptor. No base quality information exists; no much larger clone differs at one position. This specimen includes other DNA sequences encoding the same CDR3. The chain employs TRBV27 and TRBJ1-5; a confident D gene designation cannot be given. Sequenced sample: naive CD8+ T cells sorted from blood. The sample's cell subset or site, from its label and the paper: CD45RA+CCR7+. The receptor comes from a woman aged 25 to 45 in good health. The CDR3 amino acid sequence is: CASSFVGSNQPQHF. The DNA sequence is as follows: TGTGCCAGCAGTTTTGTAGGAAGCAATCAGCCCCAGCATTTT.